Below are 15 T cell receptor beta chains sequenced from a single sample in a study of graft-versus-host responses after intestinal transplantation. Irradiated, violet-dye-labeled stimulator cells, 200,000 in number, were plated with 200,000 CFSE-labeled responder cells. TCRdb keeps only in-frame clones here, not all; method: immunoSEQ multiplex PCR. The table lists about 9,600 clones, 29% of them singletons. This specimen was alloreactive CD8+ T cells from a mixed lymphocyte reaction culture, taken before intestinal transplant. The subset denotes: CFSE-low proliferating T cells sorted from roughly 6-day pre-transplant mixed lymphocyte reaction (GvH or HvG direction). Receptor source: a human patient who received an intestinal transplant.

This clone was seen a few times. The chain couples TRBV18 to TRBJ2-1, with D possibly being TRBD1 (6 bases). The germline V gene has CDR1 KGHSH and CDR2 LQKENI. V was pared by 4 bases and J by 0 bases, with 7 bases between. The CDR3 length is 14 residues. The CDR3 DNA is TGTGCCAGCTCACTGGACAGCTCCTACAATGAGCAGTTCTTC. This sequence encodes CASSLDSSYNEQFF.

This clone was seen a handful of times. The chain recombines TRBV19 with TRBJ2-2, with a weak D call TRBD1 (6 bases). The CDR3 consists of 15 residues. V lost 8 bases, J lost 0 bases, and 13 bases lay in between. The germline V gene encodes CDR1 LNHDA and CDR2 SQIVND (reference sequence). The CDR3 here is CASSWGHANTGELFF. CDR3 DNA sequence: TGTGCCAGTTCCTGGGGGCATGCGAACACCGGGGAGCTGTTTTTT.

The rearrangement links TRBV9 to TRBJ2-5; weak D call: TRBD2 (7 bases). Trimming took 3 bases from V and 1 from J, leaving 10 bases between them. CDR1 SGDLS and CDR2 YYNGEE come from the germline V gene. The CDR3 contains 14 residues. The CDR3 reads CASSAGGPQETQYF. The CDR3 DNA reads as TGTGCCAGCAGCGCCGGGGGGCCCCAAGAGACCCAGTACTTC.

This clone showed up just a few times. The chain carries TRBV6-5 and TRBJ1-5, with 9 bases matching TRBD1. Germline values: CDR1 MNHEY, CDR2 SVGAGI. Trimming removed 4 bases from V and 6 bases from J; junction bases left unmatched: 7. The CDR3 totals 15 residues. The CDR3 DNA is TGTGCCAGCAGTTCCACAGGGGGCGGAGGTCAGCCCCAGCATTTT. Translated: CASSSTGGGGQPQHF.

This chain uses TRBV28 with TRBJ2-7; tentative D call: TRBD1 (5 bases). V was pared by 4 bases and J by 4 bases, with 14 bases between. There are 14 residues in the CDR3. Per the germline V gene, CDR1 is MDHEN and CDR2 is SYDVKM. For the CDR3, the DNA is TGTGCCAGCAGTTATGGCAGGGCCCAATACGAGCAGTACTTC. Its protein is CASSYGRAQYEQYF.

A few counts support this clone. J is TRBJ2-2 and V is TRBV7-6, with TRBD2 matching over 8 bases. The V gene end was trimmed by 5 bases and the J gene end by 2 bases; junction bases not matched to a gene: 7. Germline V gene data show CDR1 as SGHVS and CDR2 as FNYEAQ. This CDR3 has 16 residues. The CDR3 DNA sequence: TGTGCCAGCAGCCTCCGGGGGGGGCCTAACACCGGGGAGCTGTTTTTT. This sequence encodes CASSLRGGPNTGELFF. Full variable domain (outside the CDR3, taken from reference TRBV7-6 and TRBJ2-2): GAGVSQSPRYKVTKRGQDVALRCDPISGHVSLYWYRQALGQGPEFLTYFNYEAQQDKSGLPNDRFSAERPEGSISTLTIQRTEQRDSAMYRCASSLRGGPNTGELFFGEGSRLTVL.

The chain joins TRBV27 to TRBJ2-1; 11 bases match TRBD2. The V gene's germline CDR1 is MNHEY and CDR2 SMNVEV (reference sequence). J was trimmed by 9 bases and V by 5 bases; bases with no gene match: 12. The CDR3 has 16 amino acids. CDR3 sequence reads: CASSPTYSGGAGEQFF. CDR3 nucleotides: TGTGCCAGCAGTCCAACATATAGCGGGGGGGCAGGTGAGCAGTTCTTC.

The rearrangement joins TRBV7-8 to TRBJ2-7; TRBD2 agrees at 14 bases. V lost 3 bases and J lost 6; bases outside the gene matches: 1. Germline CDR1 reads SGHVS; CDR2 reads FQNEAQ. The CDR3 runs to 14 residues. The CDR3 region is CASSFGLAGGEQYF. In nucleotides, the CDR3 is TGTGCCAGCAGCTTCGGACTAGCGGGGGGCGAGCAGTACTTC.

This clone is classed as medium-sized (0.01 to 0.1%). CDR3 sequence: CASSAVYEQYF. Here the CDR3 DNA reads TGTGCCAGCAGTGCTGTATACGAGCAGTACTTC. The V gene is TRBV6-1, the J gene TRBJ2-7; D is ambiguous. V was pared by 4 bases and J by 4 bases, with 5 bases between. This CDR3 is built from 11 residues. CDR1 and CDR2 from the germline V gene are MNHNS and SASEGT.

This clone turned up a few times. The V call is TRBV19, the J call TRBJ1-1; 7 bases agree with TRBD1. CDR1 and CDR2 from the germline V gene are LNHDA and SQIVND (reference sequence). With V trimmed by 5 bases and J by 7 bases, 7 bases remained unmatched. This CDR3 is 13 amino acids long. The CDR3 coding sequence is TGTGCCAGTAGTGAGACAGGGTGGGGTGAAGCTTTCTTT. This sequence encodes CASSETGWGEAFF.

By share, this clone ranks as medium-sized. The chain employs TRBV7-3 and TRBJ2-6, with a weak D call TRBD2 (5 bases). CDR3 size: 15 residues. V was trimmed by 4 bases and J by 2 bases, leaving 9 bases between them. The germline V gene has CDR1 SGHTA and CDR2 FQGTGA. The CDR3 nucleotides are TGTGCCAGCAGCTCCGGGAATCCTGGGGCCAACGTCCTGACTTTC. Its translation: CASSSGNPGANVLTF.

In its sample, this clone was seen a few times. The chain couples TRBV13 to TRBJ2-1; D may be TRBD2 (5 bases). V lost 3 bases and J 10 bases, leaving 13 bases between the germline ends. In germline, CDR1 is PRHDT, CDR2 FYEKMQ (reference sequence). The CDR3 consists of 13 residues. The DNA of the CDR3 is TGTGCCAGCAGCTTTACTGCGGGTTGGGAGCAGTTCTTC. Protein product: CASSFTAGWEQFF.

V and J are TRBV7-9 and TRBJ1-4; possibly TRBD1 for D (5 bases). CDR3 length: 15 amino acids. CDR1 and CDR2 from the germline V gene are SEHNR and FQNEAQ (reference sequence). The V gene lost 1 base and the J gene lost 3 bases, with 9 bases spanning the gap. For the CDR3, the DNA is TGTGCCAGCAGCTTAGTTGGGGCCCCTAATGAAAAACTGTTTTTT. Amino acids: CASSLVGAPNEKLFF.

This clone is labeled medium-sized. The gene calls are TRBV13 and TRBJ1-2; 7 nucleotides align to TRBD1. From germline, CDR1 is PRHDT and CDR2 FYEKMQ (reference sequence). With 5 bases clipped from V and 2 bases from J, the junction kept 8 bases outside the gene matches. The CDR3 contains 15 residues. The CDR3 reads CASSPADRANYGYTF. CDR3 coding DNA: TGTGCCAGCAGCCCAGCCGACAGGGCGAACTATGGCTACACCTTC.

This rearrangement joins TRBV6-6 to TRBJ1-1; a weak D match, TRBD1 (5 bases). The ends were cut back, 0 bases at V and 11 bases at J, with 13 bases in the middle. The CDR3 contains 13 residues. Germline V lookup: CDR1 MNHNY, CDR2 SVGAGI (reference sequence). CDR3 DNA: TGTGCCAGCAGTTACTCGAGGGCGGGGGATGCTTTCTTT. It codes for CASSYSRAGDAFF.